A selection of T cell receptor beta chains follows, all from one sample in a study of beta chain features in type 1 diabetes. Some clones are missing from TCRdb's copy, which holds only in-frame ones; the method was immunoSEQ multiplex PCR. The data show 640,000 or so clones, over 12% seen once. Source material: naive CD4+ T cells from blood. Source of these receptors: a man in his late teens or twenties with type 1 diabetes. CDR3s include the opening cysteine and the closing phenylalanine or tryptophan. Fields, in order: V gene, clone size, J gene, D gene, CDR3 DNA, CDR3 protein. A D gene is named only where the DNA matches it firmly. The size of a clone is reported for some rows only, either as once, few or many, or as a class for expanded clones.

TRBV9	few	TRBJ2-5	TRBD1	TGTGCCAGCAGCGGCCGGCGGACAGGGGGTCAAGAGACCCAGTACTTC	CASSGRRTGGQETQYF
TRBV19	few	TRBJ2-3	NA	TGTGCCAGTAGCAAGAGGACAGGCACAGATACGCAGTATTTT	CASSKRTGTDTQYF
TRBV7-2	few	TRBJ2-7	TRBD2	TGTGCCAGCAGCAAACGGACTAGCGGGAGGGAACCCTACGAGCAGTACTTC	CASSKRTSGREPYEQYF
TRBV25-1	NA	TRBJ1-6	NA	TGTGCCAGCAGTGAAGTTCGTCATTCACCCCTCCACTTT	CASSEVRHSPLHF
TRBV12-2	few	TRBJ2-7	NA	TGTGCAAGTCGCTCACGGAAAGACTACGAGCAGTACTTC	CASRSRKDYEQYF
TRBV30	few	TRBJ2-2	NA	TGTGCCTGGAGTCCTGAACTAGGCTATCCGGGCACCGGGGAGCTGTTTTTT	CAWSPELGYPGTGELFF
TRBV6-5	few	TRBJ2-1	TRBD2	TGTGCCAGCAGTTACGGCGGGAGGACGTTAAATGAGCAGTTCTTC	CASSYGGRTLNEQFF
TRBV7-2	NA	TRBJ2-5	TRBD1	TGTGCCAGCAGCCGGAACAGGGGGGAAGAGACCCAGTACTTC	CASSRNRGEETQYF
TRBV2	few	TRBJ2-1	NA	TGTGCCAGCAGTGAATTGGTCCAAAACAATGAGCAGTTCTTC	CASSELVQNNEQFF
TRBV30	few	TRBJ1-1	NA	TGTGCCTGGGTTGAACCCTTGGACGGCTGGGGGGCTTTCTTT	CAWVEPLDGWGAFF
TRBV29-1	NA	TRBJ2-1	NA	TGCAGCGGCCAACCCCAGACTAATGAGCAGTTCTTC	CSGQPQTNEQFF
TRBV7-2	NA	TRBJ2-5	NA	TGTGCCAGCAGCTTAGTCTCTACTGGGAGCGGTCAAGAGACCCAGTACTTC	CASSLVSTGSGQETQYF